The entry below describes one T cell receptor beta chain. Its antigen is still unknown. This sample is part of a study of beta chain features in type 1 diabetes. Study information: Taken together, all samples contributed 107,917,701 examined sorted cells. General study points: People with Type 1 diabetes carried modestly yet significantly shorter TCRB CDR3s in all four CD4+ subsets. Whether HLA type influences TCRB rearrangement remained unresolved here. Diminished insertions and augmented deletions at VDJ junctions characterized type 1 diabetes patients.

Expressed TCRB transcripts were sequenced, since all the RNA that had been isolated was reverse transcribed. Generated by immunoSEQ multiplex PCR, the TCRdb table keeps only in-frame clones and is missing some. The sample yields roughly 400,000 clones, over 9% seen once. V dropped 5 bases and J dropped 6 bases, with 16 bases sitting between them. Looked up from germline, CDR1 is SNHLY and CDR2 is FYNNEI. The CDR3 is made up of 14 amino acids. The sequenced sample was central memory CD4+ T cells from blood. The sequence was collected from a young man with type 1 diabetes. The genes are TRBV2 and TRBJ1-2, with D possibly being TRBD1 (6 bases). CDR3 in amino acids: CASSRTEGDDGYTF. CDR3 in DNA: TGTGCCAGCAGTAGGACAGAGGGGGACGATGGCTACACCTTC.